Below, 14 T cell receptor beta chains from the same sample are listed, as sequenced in a study of T cell responses to AZD1222 COVID-19 vaccine. Clones were read by immunoSEQ multiplex PCR, and TCRdb kept only the in-frame ones, dropping some. The repertoire holds 100,000 or so clones, with 82% as singletons. The sample consisted of peripheral blood, taken on day 0 of AZD1222 vaccination. The receptors come from an adult in good health.

This clone has only one observation. Germline and junction disagree at one end, which may indicate a read error. This chain's CDR3 is CASSQGNSRGADLGETRYF. DNA of the CDR3: TGTGCCAGCAGCCAAGGGAATAGCAGGGGGGCTGATCTGGGCGAGACCCGGTACTTC. The gene calls are TRBV3-1 (or the pseudogene TRBV3-2) and TRBJ2-5; D perhaps matches TRBD1 (7 bases). The CDR3 extends over 19 amino acids. Germline assignment: CDR1 LGHDT and CDR2 YNNKEL (reference sequence).

The J gene is TRBJ1-4, the V gene TRBV10-2, with a weak D call TRBD1 (6 bases). The length of the CDR3 is 15 residues. Trimming stripped 4 bases from V and 8 bases from J, with 17 bases between. Germline V gene data show CDR1 as WSHSY and CDR2 as SAAADI. CDR3 in amino acids: CASSGQTGLVEKLFF. Written as DNA, the CDR3 is TGCGCCAGCAGTGGCCAAACAGGGTTGGTAGAAAAACTGTTTTTT.

The rearrangement joins TRBV5-1 to TRBJ2-5; D is perhaps TRBD2 (5 bases). Trimming took 0 bases from V and 2 from J, leaving 11 bases between them. Germline assignment: CDR1 SGHRS and CDR2 YFSETQ. This CDR3 has 15 amino acids. For the CDR3, the DNA is TGCGCCAGCAGCTTGGGGCTGAGCGGACAAGAGACCCAGTACTTC. Protein sequence: CASSLGLSGQETQYF. The full variable domain, with the rest looked up from reference TRBV5-1 and TRBJ2-5, is KAGVTQTPRYLIKTRGQQVTLSCSPISGHRSVSWYQQTPGQGLQFLFEYFSETQRNKGNFPGRFSGRQFSNSRSEMNVSTLELGDSALYLCASSLGLSGQETQYFGPGTRLLVL.

The CDR3 nucleotides read TGTGCCAGTAGTATAGACCAGACAGGGGGGCAGTTCTTC. Translation: CASSIDQTGGQFF. The rearrangement links TRBV19 to TRBJ2-1; 9 positions agree with TRBD1. Losses at the gene ends were 0 bases for V and 12 bases for J; bases not matched to a gene: 3. The CDR3 is 13 residues long. In germline, CDR1 is LNHDA, CDR2 SQIVND (reference sequence).

In this sample, this clone turned up once. This chain uses TRBV9 with TRBJ1-1; 7 positions agree with TRBD1. The V and J ends lost 2 bases and 5 bases, in that order; junction bases with no gene match: 12. Germline-derived CDR1 and CDR2 are SGDLS and YYNGEE. This CDR3 has 16 residues. Written as DNA, the CDR3 is TGTGCCAGCAGCGTCCATCTGGAGGGGGCTCGAACTGAAGCTTTCTTT. Its protein product is CASSVHLEGARTEAFF.

The chain uses TRBV5-1 and TRBJ1-3; D is unclear. The CDR3 is 14 amino acids. V lost 0 bases, J lost 2 bases, and 6 bases lay in between. Germline CDR1 reads SGHRS; CDR2 reads YFSETQ. This CDR3 reads CASSLEDPGNTIYF. The CDR3 DNA reads TGCGCCAGCAGCTTGGAGGATCCTGGAAACACCATATATTTT.

The chain uses TRBV19 and TRBJ1-4, with 7 positions matching TRBD1. Trimming took 8 bases from V and 4 from J; bases not matched to a gene: 7. CDR1 is LNHDA, CDR2 SQIVND, per germline (reference sequence). The CDR3 has 14 residues. CDR3 loop: CASGTDPFNEKLFF. CDR3 in DNA: TGTGCCAGTGGGACAGACCCGTTTAATGAAAAACTGTTTTTT.

The chain has TRBV15 and TRBJ2-7, with D possibly TRBD2 on 6 matching bases. Between the trimmed V and J ends, which lost 3 bases and 3 bases, there was a span of 15 bases. Germline V gene sequence: CDR1 LNHNV, CDR2 YYDKDF (reference sequence). The CDR3 contains 15 residues. The CDR3 is CATSRQGTFNYEQYF. The CDR3 DNA reads TGTGCCACCAGCAGGCAAGGGACTTTCAACTACGAGCAGTACTTC.

The rearrangement joins TRBV4-1 to TRBJ2-7; D is uncertain. The germline CDR1 and CDR2 sequences are MGHRA and YSYEKL. The CDR3 totals 15 residues. V was cut by 0 bases and J by 0 bases, with 9 bases left in between. The chain's CDR3 is CASSQEGWGSYEQYF. The CDR3 DNA reads as TGCGCCAGCAGCCAAGAGGGGTGGGGCTCCTACGAGCAGTACTTC.

The chain combines TRBV5-5 with TRBJ2-5; TRBD2 is a possible D gene (6 bases). Germline lookup yields CDR1 SGHKS and CDR2 YYEKEE (reference sequence). CDR3 size: 18 residues. Trimming took off 0 bases at V and 0 bases at J, with 18 bases between the two ends. CDR3 protein: CASSLAVTGLPYQETQYF. The CDR3 coding sequence is TGTGCCAGCAGCTTGGCCGTAACGGGACTGCCGTACCAAGAGACCCAGTACTTC. Full variable domain (outside the CDR3, taken from reference TRBV5-5 and TRBJ2-5): DAGVTQSPTHLIKTRGQQVTLRCSPISGHKSVSWYQQVLGQGPQFIFQYYEKEERGRGNFPDRFSARQFPNYSSELNVNALLLGDSALYLCASSLAVTGLPYQETQYFGPGTRLLVL.

CDR3 in amino acids: CASSPRSNYGYTF. In DNA, the CDR3 is TGTGCCAGCAGCCCTAGATCAAACTATGGCTACACCTTC. The chain couples TRBV7-3 to TRBJ1-2; D gene uncertain. V lost 5 bases and J lost 2, with 9 bases in between. Germline V gene data show CDR1 as SGHTA and CDR2 as FQGTGA. CDR3 length: 13 amino acids.

About this clone itself: This specimen includes other DNA sequences encoding the same CDR3. The chain has TRBV18 and TRBJ1-5; perhaps TRBD1 as D (6 bases). V was cut by 2 bases and J by 5 bases, with 10 bases left in between. The CDR3 consists of 14 residues. Germline lookup yields CDR1 KGHSH and CDR2 LQKENI. In nucleotides, the CDR3 is TGTGCCAGCTCACCAGGTCAGGGGTATCAGCCCCAGCATTTT. Translation: CASSPGQGYQPQHF.

The V gene is TRBV4-1, the J gene TRBJ2-1, with 8 nucleotides matching TRBD2. J gave up 0 bases and V 0 bases, and 10 bases lay outside the gene matches. The CDR3 is 19 residues long. CDR1 and CDR2 (germline): MGHRA, YSYEKL. CDR3 loop: CASSQDAGGAPSSYNEQFF. DNA for the CDR3: TGCGCCAGCAGCCAAGATGCCGGGGGGGCTCCGAGCTCCTACAATGAGCAGTTCTTC.

This clone was seen a handful of times. This rearrangement joins TRBV11-2 to TRBJ1-1, with 7 bases that match TRBD1. Germline V gene data show CDR1 as SGHAT and CDR2 as FQNNGV. CDR3 size: 15 residues. With 2 bases clipped from V and 7 bases from J, the junction kept 10 bases outside the gene matches. As DNA, the CDR3 is TGTGCCAGCAGCTTATTAGACAGGGCGCCTTATGAAGCTTTCTTT. This gives the protein CASSLLDRAPYEAFF. The full variable domain, rest sourced from reference TRBV11-2 and TRBJ1-1, is EAGVAQSPRYKIIEKRQSVAFWCNPISGHATLYWYQQILGQGPKLLIQFQNNGVVDDSQLPKDRFSAERLKGVDSTLKIQPAKLEDSAVYLCASSLLDRAPYEAFFGQGTRLTVV.